This T cell receptor beta chain appears in the sequencing data of a study of T cells in Graves' hyperthyroidism and ophthalmopathy. Study context: Once the initial diagnosis was made, peripheral blood was obtained before any treatment. The study's findings and limits: The model forecast ophthalmopathy, anticipating it by a median approximately 6.1 months before onset.

RNA transcripts provided the source from which TCR beta CDR3 regions were amplified. HTBI primers were employed in a first-round RT-PCR of the TCR CDR3. TCRdb fed the multiplex PCR reads into MiXCR, producing one record per CDR3 protein. The sample lists 380,000 or so distinct CDR3 sequences; less than 15% were seen once. The germline gives CDR1 SGHAT, CDR2 FQNNGV. CDR3 length equals 14 residues. The trim removed 2 bases at V and 9 bases at J, leaving 4 bases unmatched. This clonotype has a count of ten or more. Its target is unknown. J is TRBJ1-2 and V is TRBV11-2, with TRBD1 matching over 12 bases. The sequenced material came from blood. This TCR derives from a man aged 25-45 years with Graves' hyperthyroidism that later progressed to Graves' ophthalmopathy. The CDR3 spells CASSLTGQGASYTF. DNA of the CDR3: TGTGCCAGCAGCTTAACGGGACAGGGGGCGAGCTACACCTTC.